The sequence of this TCR beta chain was determined in a study of cytomegalovirus exposure and HLA in healthy donors. Study-wide results and caveats: Donors belonging to an Asian-associated ancestry cluster reportedly showed fewer N-insertions in productive TCRs than the approximately 670-donor mean, according to what a later analysis found.

These donors counted as nominally healthy when sampled, but unrecorded immune exposures were likely. V was trimmed by 5 bases and J by 3 bases, leaving 3 bases between them. CDR1 is SEHNR and CDR2 is FQNEAQ in the germline V gene (reference sequence). The CDR3 is 11 residues long. Both 60 Vbeta primers and 13 Jbeta primers went into the PCR. Some clones are missing from TCRdb's copy, which holds only in-frame ones; the method was immunoSEQ multiplex PCR. This table holds 110,000 to 150,000 clones, around 75% found once. With respect to this clone: Antigen unknown.

The V and J genes are TRBV7-9 and TRBJ2-3, with unresolved D. Sequencing input: PBMCs. The sequence came from a man between 60 and 75 years old in good health and CMV-seronegative. The chain's CDR3 is CASSLTDTQYF. Here the CDR3 DNA reads TGTGCCAGCAGCCTGACAGATACGCAGTATTTT. Supplemented by reference TRBV7-9 and TRBJ2-3, the full variable domain reads DTGVSQNPRHKITKRGQNVTFRCDPISEHNRLYWYRQTLGQGPEFLTYFQNEAQLEKSRLLSDRFSAERPKGSFSTLEIQRTEQGDSAMYLCASSLTDTQYFGPGTRLTVL.